Below are 30 T cell receptor beta chains sequenced from a single sample in a study of T-cell reconstitution after alpha-beta-depleted transplantation in children. Unique molecular identifiers were used in preparing the TCRbeta library. TCRdb re-called the PCR reads through MiXCR, storing one row per CDR3 protein. Of about 580,000 distinct CDR3 sequences detected, 27% appear once; the ten largest clones hold 35% to 40%. Sequences were derived from PBMCs, sampled before TCRalphabeta/CD19-depleted stem cell transplant. These receptors all come from a boy less than two years old with Wiskott-Aldrich syndrome, due to receive a stem cell transplant.

This clonotype was picked up a small number of times. The chain couples TRBV7-8 to TRBJ1-1, with D unclear. Trimming left V 3 bases short and J 3 bases short, with 5 bases between. Looked up from germline, CDR1 is SGHVS and CDR2 is FQNEAQ. The CDR3 runs 12 residues. CDR3 DNA sequence: TGTGCCAGCAGCTTGAGGTACACTGAAGCTTTCTTT. As protein: CASSLRYTEAFF.

This rearrangement joins TRBV7-2 to TRBJ2-7; D unresolved. The ends were cut back, 0 bases at V and 0 bases at J, with 6 bases in the middle. Germline V lookup: CDR1 SGHTA, CDR2 FQGNSA. The CDR3 runs to 14 residues. CDR3 amino acids: CASSLALSSYEQYF. CDR3 bases: TGTGCCAGCAGCTTAGCGTTGAGCTCCTACGAGCAGTACTTC.

The rearrangement joins TRBV15 to TRBJ1-6; weak D call: TRBD1 (5 bases). V was cut by 3 bases and J by 4 bases, with 13 bases left in between. The CDR3 covers 16 residues. From germline, CDR1 is LNHNV and CDR2 YYDKDF (reference sequence). The CDR3 region is CATSRDGTDYNSPLHF. As DNA, the CDR3 is TGTGCCACCAGCAGGGACGGGACGGATTATAATTCACCCCTCCACTTT.

The gene calls are TRBV5-1 and TRBJ2-7; 8 nucleotides align to TRBD1. Trimming at V came to 2 bases and at J to 5 bases, leaving 15 bases not matched to a gene. Germline V CDR1 and CDR2: SGHRS, YFSETQ. CDR3 size: 17 residues. The CDR3 region has the DNA TGCGCCAGCAGCTTCGGTGTCGTAGGACAGGGATCGAACGAGCAGTACTTC. The encoded protein is CASSFGVVGQGSNEQYF. Full variable domain (outside the CDR3, taken from reference TRBV5-1 and TRBJ2-7): KAGVTQTPRYLIKTRGQQVTLSCSPISGHRSVSWYQQTPGQGLQFLFEYFSETQRNKGNFPGRFSGRQFSNSRSEMNVSTLELGDSALYLCASSFGVVGQGSNEQYFGPGTRLTVT.

In this sample, this clonotype turned up once. The chain is built from TRBV28 and TRBJ2-1; 11 bases align to TRBD1. V shed 7 bases, J shed 9 bases, and the junction held 14 bases outside the gene matches. The CDR3 has 16 amino acids. Germline lookup yields CDR1 MDHEN and CDR2 SYDVKM. CDR3 protein: CASKEQEGQGGPEQFF. CDR3 DNA: TGTGCCAGCAAGGAGCAAGAGGGACAGGGGGGTCCTGAGCAGTTCTTC.

DNA for the CDR3: TGTGCCACCAGCAGAGATTGGGGAGGCAGCAGTCCAGATACGCAGTATTTT. Translated, it gives CATSRDWGGSSPDTQYF. The V call is TRBV15, the J call TRBJ2-3, with a weak D call TRBD2 (6 bases). The germline CDR1 and CDR2 sequences are LNHNV and YYDKDF (reference sequence). The germline V and J ends were trimmed by 0 bases and 4 bases, with 17 bases remaining between them. This CDR3 is built from 17 residues.

The rearrangement uses TRBV10-3 and TRBJ1-3, with no clear D. The germline V gene encodes CDR1 ENHRY and CDR2 SYGVKD. Trimming cost V 0 bases and J 0 bases, with 3 bases left between them. The CDR3 is made up of 14 amino acids. The CDR3 region is CAISESFSGNTIYF. CDR3 DNA sequence: TGTGCCATCAGTGAGTCGTTCTCTGGAAACACCATATATTTT.

This clonotype was observed once. The chain has TRBV30 and TRBJ2-7; D uncertain. The CDR3 length is 14 residues. CDR1 GTSNPN and CDR2 SVGIG come from the germline V gene (reference sequence). Trimming removed 4 bases from V and 3 bases from J, with 16 bases in between. The CDR3 is CAWIPKTRSYEQYF. The CDR3 region has the DNA TGTGCCTGGATCCCTAAAACAAGGAGCTACGAGCAGTACTTC. Complete variable domain (other parts from reference TRBV30 and TRBJ2-7): SQTIHQWPATLVQPVGSPLSLECTVEGTSNPNLYWYRQAAGRGLQLLFYSVGIGQISSEVPQNLSASRPQDRQFILSSKKLLLSDSGFYLCAWIPKTRSYEQYFGPGTRLTVT.

The gene calls are TRBV6-5 and TRBJ2-7, with D possibly being TRBD2 (6 bases). Germline V CDR1 and CDR2: MNHEY, SVGAGI. The CDR3 consists of 12 residues. This CDR3 reads CATRSSDYEQYF. As DNA, the CDR3 is TGTGCAACCCGTTCTAGCGACTACGAGCAGTACTTC.

This clonotype showed up just a few times. The chain carries TRBV29-1 and TRBJ2-5; the match to TRBD1 covers 8 bases. Germline V gives CDR1 SQVTM, CDR2 ANQGSEA. The V gene end was trimmed by 6 bases and the J gene end by 2 bases; junction bases not matched to a gene: 11. This CDR3 has 15 residues. CDR3 sequence (DNA): TGCAGCGTAAGGCCAGGGGGCGCGGGACAAGAGACCCAGTACTTC. As protein: CSVRPGGAGQETQYF.

The chain is built from TRBV12-3 or TRBV12-4 and TRBJ2-3; D is undetermined. The length of the CDR3 is 14 residues. Deletions cut 4 bases from V and 6 bases from J, with 14 bases between. CDR3 nucleotides: TGTGCCAGCAGTTCTAGGGCGGAGACTGATACGCAGTATTTT. Translating gives CASSSRAETDTQYF.

This clonotype was detected a few times. This sequence joins TRBV21-1 and TRBJ1-5. TRBV21-1 is deemed a pseudogene. The CDR3 is made up of 12 amino acids. The CDR3 bases are TGTGCCAGCGTAACCTATCAGAAAGCCCAGCATTTT. This sequence encodes CASVTYQKAQHF.

The V call is TRBV20-1, the J call TRBJ2-1; 7 bases agree with TRBD2. V shed 3 bases, J shed 5 bases, and the junction held 4 bases outside the gene matches. The CDR3 runs 13 residues. The germline V gene has CDR1 DFQATT and CDR2 SNEGSKA (reference sequence). The CDR3 region has the DNA TGCAGTGCTAGGGGACTATTCAACAATGAGCAGTTCTTC. Protein: CSARGLFNNEQFF.

This clonotype was recorded once. This chain links TRBV9 with TRBJ2-2, with D possibly TRBD2 on 6 matching bases. This CDR3 spans 16 amino acids. Germline V gene sequence: CDR1 SGDLS, CDR2 YYNGEE. V lost 0 bases and J 2 bases, leaving 11 bases between the germline ends. Here the CDR3 reads CASSVAAGINTGELFF. The CDR3 region has the DNA TGTGCCAGCAGCGTAGCGGCGGGGATCAACACCGGGGAGCTGTTTTTT. The full variable domain, completed using reference TRBV9 and TRBJ2-2, is DSGVTQTPKHLITATGQRVTLRCSPRSGDLSVYWYQQSLDQGLQFLIQYYNGEERAKGNILERFSAQQFPDLHSELNLSSLELGDSALYFCASSVAAGINTGELFFGEGSRLTVL.

This clonotype was counted between two and nine times. The CDR3 DNA follows: TGTGCCAGCAGTGTATTTCGCGGGAGGGATACCTACGAGCAGTACTTC. As protein: CASSVFRGRDTYEQYF. The chain carries TRBV6-1 and TRBJ2-7, with 9 bases lining up with TRBD2. Germline V lookup: CDR1 MNHNS, CDR2 SASEGT. V was clipped by 4 bases and J by 2 bases; unmatched bases: 9. CDR3 length equals 16 residues.

This clonotype was seen only a few times. The chain couples TRBV20-1 to TRBJ2-2, with TRBD2 as a possible D gene (6 bases). The V gene's germline CDR1 is DFQATT and CDR2 SNEGSKA (reference sequence). Trimming removed 3 bases from V and 6 bases from J, with 11 bases in between. The CDR3 has 13 residues. CDR3 sequence: CSARRDGPGELFF. CDR3 bases: TGCAGTGCTAGGCGGGACGGTCCCGGGGAGCTGTTTTTT.

The sample holds a few counts of this clonotype. This rearrangement joins TRBV28 to TRBJ2-3, with D perhaps matching TRBD1 or TRBD2 (5 bases each). The CDR3 consists of 13 residues. CDR1 is MDHEN and CDR2 is SYDVKM in the germline V gene. V lost 3 bases, J lost 7 bases, and 11 bases lay in between. The DNA for the CDR3 is TGTGCCAGCAGTTTGGGGCGCGGGCATACGCAGTATTTT. Encoded protein: CASSLGRGHTQYF.

The rearrangement joins TRBV28 to TRBJ1-3; D remains ambiguous. V was trimmed by 7 bases and J by 0 bases, leaving 10 bases between them. This CDR3 has 14 residues. From germline, CDR1 is MDHEN and CDR2 SYDVKM. CDR3 nucleotides: TGTGCCAGCACCCGCCTAGGCTCTGGAAACACCATATATTTT. Protein product: CASTRLGSGNTIYF.

J is TRBJ1-1 and V is TRBV5-1, with D unclear. The CDR3 sequence is 14 residues long. Germline V CDR1 and CDR2: SGHRS, YFSETQ. V dropped 4 bases and J dropped 5 bases, with 15 bases sitting between them. CDR3 residues: CASSSQRTGTEAFF. The CDR3 bases are TGCGCCAGCAGCAGCCAACGAACCGGGACTGAAGCTTTCTTT.

J is TRBJ2-1 and V is TRBV5-1; TRBD1 might be the D (6 bases). Trimming took off 3 bases at V and 9 bases at J, with 22 bases between the two ends. The V gene's germline CDR1 is SGHRS and CDR2 YFSETQ. This CDR3 region has 16 residues. The CDR3 sequence is CASSSLQGLSGGEQFF. The CDR3 nucleotides read TGCGCCAGCAGCTCGCTACAGGGTCTGAGTGGGGGTGAGCAGTTCTTC.

This chain links TRBV14 with TRBJ2-7, with D perhaps matching TRBD2 (6 bases). Trimming removed 4 bases at V and 3 bases at J, with 13 bases between. In germline, CDR1 is SGHDN, CDR2 FVKESK. This CDR3 is built from 14 residues. In DNA form, the CDR3 reads TGTGCCAGCAGCCGGGCAGGGACTTTCTACGAGCAGTACTTC. Its translation: CASSRAGTFYEQYF.

The rearrangement joins TRBV7-9 to TRBJ1-4, with D uncertain. V was cut by 2 bases and J by 3 bases, with 10 bases left in between. There are 15 residues in the CDR3. In germline, CDR1 is SEHNR, CDR2 FQNEAQ (reference sequence). The CDR3 DNA follows: TGTGCCAGCAGCTTATCGGGAGGTTCTAATGAAAAACTGTTTTTT. This encodes CASSLSGGSNEKLFF.

This clonotype was observed a handful of times. This sequence joins TRBV7-9 and TRBJ2-1; perhaps TRBD2 as D (5 bases). The CDR3 is made up of 15 amino acids. CDR1 is SEHNR, CDR2 FQNEAQ, per germline (reference sequence). Trimming removed 1 base from V and 4 bases from J, with 11 bases in between. The DNA of the CDR3 is TGTGCCAGCAGCTTAGAGATAGGGAGATACAATGAGCAGTTCTTC. Translating gives CASSLEIGRYNEQFF.

The gene calls are TRBV2 and TRBJ2-2; D remains unclear. Per the germline V gene, CDR1 is SNHLY and CDR2 is FYNNEI. The CDR3 sequence is 13 residues long. The V end lost 4 bases, the J end lost 6 bases, and 9 bases lay between the germline ends. CDR3 protein: CASSGLESGELFF. CDR3 coding DNA: TGTGCCAGCAGTGGATTAGAGTCCGGGGAGCTGTTTTTT.

The chain is built from TRBV27 and TRBJ2-5; no firm D call. Germline V gene sequence: CDR1 MNHEY, CDR2 SMNVEV (reference sequence). The CDR3 is made up of 12 amino acids. Trimming shortened V by 3 bases and J by 9 bases, and 11 bases separated the two germline ends. The CDR3 DNA is TGTGCCAGCAGTTTCCCTCTAGGTCCCCAGTACTTC. This codes for CASSFPLGPQYF.

The chain has TRBV6-1 and TRBJ1-5, with TRBD1 matching over 12 bases. The V gene's germline CDR1 is MNHNS and CDR2 SASEGT. The CDR3 extends over 18 amino acids. With 5 bases clipped from V and 0 bases from J, the junction kept 8 bases outside the gene matches. In DNA, the CDR3 is TGTGCCAGCAGTAAAGGGACAGGGGGCTACCATAGCAATCAGCCCCAGCATTTT. Translation: CASSKGTGGYHSNQPQHF.

This clonotype has a handful of counts. This rearrangement joins TRBV6-6 to TRBJ1-2, with D hard to call. This CDR3 is 12 amino acids long. Germline V gene sequence: CDR1 MNHNY, CDR2 SVGAGI (reference sequence). V was clipped by 10 bases and J by 4 bases, with 13 bases between them. The CDR3 DNA sequence: TGTGCCACTAACGACCTTACCTATGGCTACACCTTC. Translation: CATNDLTYGYTF.

This chain connects TRBV29-1 to TRBJ1-2; a weak D match, TRBD1 (6 bases). Trimming took off 6 bases at V and 1 base at J, with 12 bases between the two ends. The CDR3 consists of 13 residues. Germline assignment: CDR1 SQVTM and CDR2 ANQGSEA. CDR3 residues: CSVGTSSNYGYTF. CDR3 nucleotide sequence: TGCAGCGTAGGGACATCCAGTAACTATGGCTACACCTTC.

This clonotype came up a few times. The gene calls are TRBV20-1 and TRBJ2-1; 8 bases are a match to TRBD2. Trimming at V came to 3 bases and at J to 0 bases, leaving 1 base not matched to a gene. Germline CDR1 and CDR2: DFQATT and SNEGSKA (reference sequence). The length of the CDR3 is 14 residues. The CDR3 loop is CSASGRASYNEQFF. In DNA, the CDR3 is TGCAGTGCTAGCGGGAGGGCCTCCTACAATGAGCAGTTCTTC.

The CDR3 region is CASSIPGLSLYEQYF. CDR3 coding DNA: TGTGCCAGCAGTATACCGGGACTATCCCTTTACGAGCAGTACTTC. The chain uses TRBV12-3 or TRBV12-4 and TRBJ2-7; TRBD2 aligns across 7 bases. CDR3 length: 15 amino acids. V shed 5 bases, J shed 4 bases, and the junction held 11 bases outside the gene matches.